This entry lists 20 T cell receptor beta chains sequenced from one sample in a study of T cell responses to AZD1222 COVID-19 vaccine (dated by TCRdb to the early 2020s). Library prep was done by the immunoSEQ multiplex PCR assay. TCRdb carries this immuneACCESS record with in-frame sequences only. Its versions omit some clonotypes, under half of them owing to an unresolved V gene in the studies checked, with the rest unexplained. A total of 110,000 to 150,000 clones appear in this sample, about 92% of them only once. The ten largest clones add up to approximately 0.96% of the sample. What the time point label conveys for this sample: baseline before first vaccination. Interpreted using the paper, the treatment or condition label stands for: meningococcal conjugate vaccine given as trial control. The sample in question was peripheral blood, obtained on day 0 of MenACWY control vaccination. Every receptor here comes from an adult in good health.

The chain couples TRBV6-4 to TRBJ2-1, with TRBD2 matching over 12 bases. The CDR3 is 14 residues long. V was clipped by 4 bases and J by 10 bases; unmatched bases: 5. Germline CDR1 and CDR2: MRHNA and SNTAGT. In DNA, the CDR3 is TGTGCCAGCAGTGGACTAGCGGGAGCCCGCGAGCAGTTCTTC. Protein product: CASSGLAGAREQFF.

The V and J genes are TRBV19 and TRBJ1-3; TRBD1 matches 9 bases. This CDR3 contains 15 residues. V trimming: 6 bases; J trimming: 5 bases; junction bases outside the gene matches: 8. Germline CDR1 LNHDA, CDR2 SQIVND (reference sequence). The CDR3 DNA reads TGTGCCAGTAGCTCCGGACAGGGGCCGAGAAACACCATATATTTT. Translation: CASSSGQGPRNTIYF.

This chain links TRBV10-2 with TRBJ2-1; unclear D gene. Trimming removed 4 bases at V and 8 bases at J, with 18 bases between. The CDR3 runs to 15 residues. The V gene's germline CDR1 is WSHSY and CDR2 SAAADI. The CDR3 coding sequence is TGCGCCAGCAGTGGAGTAAAAATAGAACGGCATGAGCAGTTCTTC. Its protein product is CASSGVKIERHEQFF.

J is TRBJ1-2 and V is TRBV7-9; no definite D call. This CDR3 is 15 amino acids long. Germline lookup yields CDR1 SEHNR and CDR2 FQNEAQ (reference sequence). Trimming removed 5 bases from V and 0 bases from J, with 13 bases in between. As DNA, the CDR3 is TGTGCCAGCAGCCCTACTTTCGGGGCTAACTATGGCTACACCTTC. It specifies CASSPTFGANYGYTF.

CDR3 in amino acids: CSAGRDRGYTF. CDR3 nucleotides: TGCAGTGCTGGGCGGGACAGGGGCTACACCTTC. The chain uses TRBV20-1 and TRBJ1-2; 8 bases map to TRBD1. This CDR3 is 11 amino acids long. V lost 5 bases and J lost 8; bases outside the gene matches: 4. Germline-derived CDR1 and CDR2 are DFQATT and SNEGSKA (reference sequence).

The rearrangement joins TRBV7-6 to TRBJ1-4, with 9 bases aligning to TRBD1. CDR3 size: 17 residues. With V trimmed by 2 bases and J by 5 bases, 9 bases remained unmatched. Germline V gene sequence: CDR1 SGHVS, CDR2 FNYEAQ. The CDR3 coding sequence is TGTGCCAGCAGCTTAATACAGGGGGCGCGGTTCAATGAAAAACTGTTTTTT. Protein: CASSLIQGARFNEKLFF.

The J gene is TRBJ2-1, the V gene TRBV7-8; 14 nucleotides agree with TRBD2. CDR1 is SGHVS and CDR2 is FQNEAQ in the germline V gene. J gave up 6 bases and V 6 bases, and 13 bases lay outside the gene matches. This CDR3 comprises 18 residues. The CDR3 sequence is CASRRRRTGTSGGNEQFF. CDR3 coding DNA: TGTGCCAGCAGACGAAGGAGAACCGGGACTAGCGGGGGCAATGAGCAGTTCTTC. The full variable domain, with the rest looked up from reference TRBV7-8 and TRBJ2-1, is GAGVSQSPRYKVAKRGQDVALRCDPISGHVSLFWYQQALGQGPEFLTYFQNEAQLDKSGLPSDRFFAERPEGSVSTLKIQRTQQEDSAVYLCASRRRRTGTSGGNEQFFGPGTRLTVL.

This chain uses TRBV11-1 with TRBJ2-7, with D possibly being TRBD1 (6 bases). Germline V gene lookup returns CDR1 SGHAT and CDR2 FQDESV (reference sequence). Deletions cut 5 bases from V and 3 bases from J, with 11 bases between. The CDR3 covers 13 residues. This CDR3 is CASSRTENYEQYF. The CDR3 nucleotides are TGTGCCAGCAGCCGGACAGAGAACTACGAGCAGTACTTC.

The rearrangement links TRBV6-5 to TRBJ1-3, with a tentative D call TRBD1 (5 bases). Trimming stripped 6 bases from V and 0 bases from J, with 12 bases between. The germline CDR1 and CDR2 sequences are MNHEY and SVGAGI. This CDR3 has 15 residues. Here the CDR3 reads CASSTQQVSGNTIYF. In DNA form, the CDR3 reads TGTGCCAGCAGCACCCAACAGGTCTCTGGAAACACCATATATTTT.

The J gene is TRBJ1-2, the V gene TRBV10-3; D uncertain. There are 15 residues in the CDR3. Germline CDR1 is ENHRY and CDR2 is SYGVKD. Trimming left V 1 base short and J 2 bases short, with 11 bases between. The CDR3 spells CAISEYDTTNYGYTF. The CDR3 region has the DNA TGTGCCATCAGTGAGTACGACACCACAAACTATGGCTACACCTTC.

The genes are TRBV29-1 and TRBJ2-7; tentative D call: TRBD1 (5 bases). This CDR3 comprises 15 residues. Trimming took 1 base from V and 0 from J, leaving 13 bases between them. CDR1 is SQVTM, CDR2 ANQGSEA, per germline. The CDR3 bases are TGCAGCGTTGAAGGGTATACAGGTAGCTCCTACGAGCAGTACTTC. It yields the protein CSVEGYTGSSYEQYF.

This rearrangement joins TRBV9 to TRBJ2-3, with TRBD1 matching 8 bases. V was clipped by 0 bases and J by 0 bases; unmatched bases: 0. Germline loops: CDR1 SGDLS, CDR2 YYNGEE. The CDR3 consists of 15 residues. CDR3 sequence: CASSVGDRSTDTQYF. In DNA form, the CDR3 reads TGTGCCAGCAGCGTAGGGGACAGGAGCACAGATACGCAGTATTTT.

V gene TRBV7-2 combines with J gene TRBJ1-2; TRBD1 aligns across 9 bases. Germline-derived CDR1 and CDR2 are SGHTA and FQGNSA. V gave up 4 bases and J gave up 6 bases; unmatched junction bases: 6. The CDR3 is 14 residues long. The CDR3 is CASSSPGTGNGYTF. In DNA form, the CDR3 reads TGTGCCAGCAGCTCCCCCGGGACAGGGAATGGCTACACCTTC.

The gene calls are TRBV9 and TRBJ1-1; weak D call: TRBD1 (6 bases). The CDR3 contains 17 residues. The ends were cut back, 0 bases at V and 3 bases at J, with 18 bases in the middle. Germline CDR1 is SGDLS and CDR2 is YYNGEE. This CDR3 is CASSVGGGVSPDTEAFF. CDR3 coding DNA: TGTGCCAGCAGCGTAGGGGGGGGCGTTTCCCCGGACACTGAAGCTTTCTTT.

This clone was counted a single time. The chain is built from TRBV6-5 and TRBJ1-1, with D possibly TRBD1 on 5 matching bases. This CDR3 is 14 amino acids long. V was cut by 2 bases and J by 5 bases, with 12 bases left in between. Germline CDR1 is MNHEY and CDR2 is SVGAGI. CDR3 protein: CASSYVAGRTEAFF. In DNA form, the CDR3 reads TGTGCCAGCAGTTACGTGGCAGGGAGAACTGAAGCTTTCTTT.

The chain carries TRBV15 and TRBJ1-5; 7 nucleotides align to TRBD1. The CDR3 totals 14 residues. Germline values: CDR1 LNHNV, CDR2 YYDKDF (reference sequence). The junction had 2 bases not matched to a gene; V was cut back by 3 bases and J by 3 bases. As DNA, the CDR3 is TGTGCCACCAGCAGGGGACAGTTCAATCAGCCCCAGCATTTT. Amino acids: CATSRGQFNQPQHF.

This rearrangement joins TRBV5-4 to TRBJ2-1; D possibly corresponds to TRBD2 (6 bases). The ends were cut back, 4 bases at V and 7 bases at J, with 18 bases in the middle. Germline V gene lookup returns CDR1 SGHNT and CDR2 YYREEE (reference sequence). The CDR3 is 15 amino acids. This CDR3 reads CASSLGGAEANEQFF. In DNA form, the CDR3 reads TGTGCCAGCAGCCTGGGGGGAGCGGAAGCGAATGAGCAGTTCTTC.

This chain uses TRBV6-2 or TRBV6-3 with TRBJ1-1; D gene uncertain. From germline, CDR1 is MNHEY and CDR2 SVGEGT. Trimming pared 5 bases from V and 8 bases from J, leaving 12 bases between. This CDR3 spans 12 amino acids. CDR3 in DNA: TGTGCCAGCAGTGTGGCGGGCCTAGAAGCTTTCTTT. Its protein product is CASSVAGLEAFF.

This clone was recorded only once. The CDR3 protein is CASSLVAARGAFF. The CDR3, as DNA: TGTGCCAGCAGCTTAGTGGCCGCCCGGGGGGCTTTCTTT. The chain has TRBV13 and TRBJ1-1; D perhaps matches TRBD1 (5 bases). Trimming took 1 base from V and 11 from J, leaving 14 bases between them. Germline V gene lookup returns CDR1 PRHDT and CDR2 FYEKMQ (reference sequence). This CDR3 is 13 amino acids long.

This chain uses TRBV6-6 with TRBJ1-2, with D perhaps TRBD1 (5 bases). V lost 11 bases and J 7 bases, leaving 17 bases between the germline ends. Per germline, CDR1 MNHNY and CDR2 SVGAGI (reference sequence). This CDR3 spans 12 amino acids. CDR3 region: CAGWDSELGYTF. In nucleotides, the CDR3 is TGTGCCGGGTGGGACTCTGAGCTTGGCTACACCTTC.